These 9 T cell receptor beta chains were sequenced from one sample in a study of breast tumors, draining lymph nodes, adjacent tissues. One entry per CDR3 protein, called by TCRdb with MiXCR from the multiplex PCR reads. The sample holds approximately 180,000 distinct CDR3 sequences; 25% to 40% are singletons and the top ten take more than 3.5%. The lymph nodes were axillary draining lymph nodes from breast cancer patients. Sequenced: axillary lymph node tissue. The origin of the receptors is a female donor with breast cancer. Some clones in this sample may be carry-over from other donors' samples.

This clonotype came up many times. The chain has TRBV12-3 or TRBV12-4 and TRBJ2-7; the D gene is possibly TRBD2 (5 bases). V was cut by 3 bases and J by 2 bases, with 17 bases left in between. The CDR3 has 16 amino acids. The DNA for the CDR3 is TGTGCCAGCAGTTTCGCGCCCGGGCGGGTACCCTACGAGCAGTACTTC. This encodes CASSFAPGRVPYEQYF.

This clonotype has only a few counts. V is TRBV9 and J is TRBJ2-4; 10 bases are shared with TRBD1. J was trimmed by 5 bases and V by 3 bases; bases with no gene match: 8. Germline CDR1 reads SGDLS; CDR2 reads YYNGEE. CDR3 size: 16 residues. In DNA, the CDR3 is TGTGCCAGCAGCGGTATGGGACAGGGGTCGGAAAACATTCAGTACTTC. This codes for CASSGMGQGSENIQYF.

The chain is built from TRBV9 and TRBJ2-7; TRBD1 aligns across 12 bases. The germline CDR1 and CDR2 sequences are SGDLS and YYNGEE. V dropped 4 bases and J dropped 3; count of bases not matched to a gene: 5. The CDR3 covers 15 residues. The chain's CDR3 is CASSSGTGGGYEQYF. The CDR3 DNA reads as TGTGCCAGCAGCTCCGGGACAGGGGGCGGCTACGAGCAGTACTTC.

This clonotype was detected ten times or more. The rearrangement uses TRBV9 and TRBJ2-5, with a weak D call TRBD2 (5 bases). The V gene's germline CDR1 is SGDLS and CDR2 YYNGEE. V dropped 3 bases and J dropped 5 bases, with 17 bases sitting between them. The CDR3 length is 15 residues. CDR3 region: CASSARTGNAETQYF. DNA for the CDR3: TGTGCCAGCAGCGCCAGGACTGGGAACGCGGAGACCCAGTACTTC.

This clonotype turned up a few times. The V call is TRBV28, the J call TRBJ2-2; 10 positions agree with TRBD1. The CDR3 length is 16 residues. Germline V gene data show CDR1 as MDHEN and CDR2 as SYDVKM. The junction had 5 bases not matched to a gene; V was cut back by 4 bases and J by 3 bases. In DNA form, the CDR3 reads TGTGCCAGCAGTTACCCGGGACAGGGGTACACCGGGGAGCTGTTTTTT. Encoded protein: CASSYPGQGYTGELFF. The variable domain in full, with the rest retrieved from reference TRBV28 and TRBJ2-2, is DVKVTQSSRYLVKRTGEKVFLECVQDMDHENMFWYRQDPGLGLRLIYFSYDVKMKEKGDIPEGYSVSREKKERFSLILESASTNQTSMYLCASSYPGQGYTGELFFGEGSRLTVL.

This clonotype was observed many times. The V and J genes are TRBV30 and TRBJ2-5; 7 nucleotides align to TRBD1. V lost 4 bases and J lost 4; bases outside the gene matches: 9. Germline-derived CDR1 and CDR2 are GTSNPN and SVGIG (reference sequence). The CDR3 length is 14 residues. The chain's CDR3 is CAWKGFEGAETQYF. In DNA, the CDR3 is TGTGCCTGGAAGGGGTTCGAGGGGGCAGAGACCCAGTACTTC.

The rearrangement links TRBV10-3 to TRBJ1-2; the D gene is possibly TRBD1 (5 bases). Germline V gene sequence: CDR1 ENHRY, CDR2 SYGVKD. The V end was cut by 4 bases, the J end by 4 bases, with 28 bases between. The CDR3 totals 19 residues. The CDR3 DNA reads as TGTGCCATCAGTGCCACCGGGACTAGCGGGGGGGTTTCTGGCTATGGCTACACCTTC. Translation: CAISATGTSGGVSGYGYTF.

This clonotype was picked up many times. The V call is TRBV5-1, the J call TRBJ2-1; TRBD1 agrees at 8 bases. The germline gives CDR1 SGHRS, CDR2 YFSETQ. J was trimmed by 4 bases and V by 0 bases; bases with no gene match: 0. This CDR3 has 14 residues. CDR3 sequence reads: CASSLGQGYNEQFF. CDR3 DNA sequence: TGCGCCAGCAGCTTGGGACAGGGGTACAATGAGCAGTTCTTC.

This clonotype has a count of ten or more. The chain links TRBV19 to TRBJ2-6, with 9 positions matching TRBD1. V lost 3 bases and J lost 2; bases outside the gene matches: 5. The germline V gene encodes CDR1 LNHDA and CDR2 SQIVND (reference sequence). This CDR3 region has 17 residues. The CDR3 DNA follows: TGTGCCAGTAGTATTGGTGACAGGGGGGCTGGGGCCAACGTCCTGACTTTC. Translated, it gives CASSIGDRGAGANVLTF.